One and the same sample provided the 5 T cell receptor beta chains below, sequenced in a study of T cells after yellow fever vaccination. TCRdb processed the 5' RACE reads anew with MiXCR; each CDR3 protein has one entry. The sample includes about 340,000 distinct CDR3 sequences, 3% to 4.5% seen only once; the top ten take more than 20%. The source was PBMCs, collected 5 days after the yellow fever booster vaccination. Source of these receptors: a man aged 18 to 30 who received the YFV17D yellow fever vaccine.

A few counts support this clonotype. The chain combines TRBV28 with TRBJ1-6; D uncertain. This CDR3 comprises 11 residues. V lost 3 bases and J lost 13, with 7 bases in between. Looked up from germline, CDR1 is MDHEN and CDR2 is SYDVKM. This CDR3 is CASSFRSPLHF. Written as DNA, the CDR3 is TGTGCCAGCAGTTTTCGGAGCCCCCTCCACTTT.

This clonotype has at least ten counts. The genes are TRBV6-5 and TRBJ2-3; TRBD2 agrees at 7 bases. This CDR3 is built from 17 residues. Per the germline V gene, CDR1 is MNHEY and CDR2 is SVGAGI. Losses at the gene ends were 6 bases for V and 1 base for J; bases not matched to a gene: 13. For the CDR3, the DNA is TGTGCCAGCAGCCCTACCCTGGCGGCGGGGGGCACAGATACGCAGTATTTT. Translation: CASSPTLAAGGTDTQYF.

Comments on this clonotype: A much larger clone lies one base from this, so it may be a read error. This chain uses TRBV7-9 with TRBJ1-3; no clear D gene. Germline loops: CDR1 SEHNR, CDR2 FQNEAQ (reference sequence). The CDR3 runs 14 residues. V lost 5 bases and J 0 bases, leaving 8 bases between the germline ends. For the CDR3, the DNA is TGTGCCAGCAGCAGCGTCCTCTCTGGAAACACCATATATTTT. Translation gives CASSSVLSGNTIYF.

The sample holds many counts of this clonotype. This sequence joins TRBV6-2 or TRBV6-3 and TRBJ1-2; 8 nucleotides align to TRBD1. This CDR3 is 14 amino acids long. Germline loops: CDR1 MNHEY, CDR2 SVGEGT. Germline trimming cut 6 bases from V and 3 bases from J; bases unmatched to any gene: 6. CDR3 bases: TGTGCCAGCAGCCGGGGACAGGTCGACTATGGCTACACCTTC. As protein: CASSRGQVDYGYTF.

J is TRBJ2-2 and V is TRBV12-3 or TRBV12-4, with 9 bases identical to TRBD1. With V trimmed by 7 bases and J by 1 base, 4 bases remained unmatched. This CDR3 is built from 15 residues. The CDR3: CASTRQGVNTGELFF. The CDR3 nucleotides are TGTGCCAGCACCAGACAGGGGGTGAACACCGGGGAGCTGTTTTTT.